The rows below give T cell receptor beta chains drawn from one sample of a study of shared clonotypes between healthy human individuals. Measured with immunoSEQ multiplex PCR; TCRdb has only the in-frame clones, and not every one. The sample has about 2 million clones; over 85% are singletons. The specimen sequenced was naive CD8+ T cells sorted from blood. The receptor set was obtained from a man aged 18 to 29 in good health. Both conserved end residues are part of each CDR3. The D gene is left open where the match is weak. Clone size appears in some rows only: once, few, many, or a class for an expanded clone.

d_call: TRBD2; j_call: TRBJ2-7; v_call: TRBV5-6; clone_size: -; cdr3_aa: CASSLELAGSYEQYF; cdr3_nt: TGTGCCAGCAGCTTGGAACTAGCGGGTTCCTACGAGCAGTACTTC
d_call: TRBD1; j_call: TRBJ2-2; v_call: TRBV11-3; clone_size: -; cdr3_aa: CASSFGTGALAGELFF; cdr3_nt: TGTGCCAGCAGCTTCGGGACAGGGGCCCTTGCCGGGGAGCTGTTTTTT
d_call: TRBD2; j_call: TRBJ2-3; v_call: TRBV7-3; clone_size: -; cdr3_aa: CASSFSGGLDTQYF; cdr3_nt: TGTGCCAGCAGCTTTAGCGGGGGCTTGGATACGCAGTATTTT
d_call: -; j_call: TRBJ2-1; v_call: TRBV9; clone_size: -; cdr3_aa: CASSSGLHRQFF; cdr3_nt: TGTGCCAGCAGCTCAGGACTCCATAGGCAGTTCTTC
d_call: -; j_call: TRBJ1-5; v_call: TRBV6-5; clone_size: -; cdr3_aa: CASSADGYSNQPQHF; cdr3_nt: TGTGCCAGCAGTGCTGACGGGTATAGCAATCAGCCCCAGCATTTT
d_call: -; j_call: TRBJ2-1; v_call: TRBV28; clone_size: -; cdr3_aa: CASSLRGTGEQFF; cdr3_nt: TGTGCCAGCAGTTTAAGAGGGACCGGTGAGCAGTTCTTC
d_call: -; j_call: TRBJ1-5; v_call: TRBV27; clone_size: -; cdr3_aa: CASSLYTGGNQPQHF; cdr3_nt: TGTGCCAGCAGTTTATATACCGGGGGCAATCAGCCCCAGCATTTT
d_call: -; j_call: TRBJ2-7; v_call: TRBV6-1; clone_size: -; cdr3_aa: CASSPSGLGEYEQYF; cdr3_nt: TGTGCCAGCAGTCCCTCGGGACTTGGAGAATACGAGCAGTACTTC
d_call: -; j_call: TRBJ2-2; v_call: TRBV5-6; clone_size: -; cdr3_aa: CASPSAGNAGELFF; cdr3_nt: TGTGCCAGCCCATCGGCAGGGAACGCCGGGGAGCTGTTTTTT
d_call: TRBD2; j_call: TRBJ2-1; v_call: TRBV28; clone_size: -; cdr3_aa: CASSSLWEREFDEQFF; cdr3_nt: TGTGCCAGCAGTTCGCTCTGGGAGCGGGAGTTTGATGAGCAGTTCTTC
d_call: -; j_call: TRBJ2-7; v_call: TRBV19; clone_size: -; cdr3_aa: CASSPPGYEQYF; cdr3_nt: TGTGCCAGTAGTCCCCCCGGATACGAGCAGTACTTC
d_call: TRBD1; j_call: TRBJ2-7; v_call: TRBV28; clone_size: -; cdr3_aa: CASGDWDRESYEQYF; cdr3_nt: TGTGCCAGCGGAGACTGGGACAGGGAGTCCTACGAGCAGTACTTC
d_call: -; j_call: TRBJ2-1; v_call: TRBV13; clone_size: once; cdr3_aa: CASSLGRAGRNEQFF; cdr3_nt: TGTGCCAGCAGCTTAGGCAGGGCAGGGAGGAATGAGCAGTTCTTC
d_call: TRBD2; j_call: TRBJ2-5; v_call: TRBV4-3; clone_size: -; cdr3_aa: CASSQVTTSGRGETQYF; cdr3_nt: TGCGCCAGCAGCCAAGTCACGACTAGCGGGAGGGGAGAGACCCAGTACTTC
d_call: -; j_call: TRBJ1-4; v_call: TRBV7-9; clone_size: -; cdr3_aa: CASSLGGALRGEKLFF; cdr3_nt: TGTGCCAGCAGCTTAGGGGGGGCGTTGAGAGGCGAAAAACTGTTTTTT
d_call: -; j_call: TRBJ2-5; v_call: TRBV11-2; clone_size: -; cdr3_aa: CASSFTWQTVAQETQYF; cdr3_nt: TGTGCCAGCAGCTTCACCTGGCAGACAGTTGCTCAAGAGACCCAGTACTTC
d_call: -; j_call: TRBJ2-7; v_call: TRBV28; clone_size: once; cdr3_aa: CASSFTESSYEQYF; cdr3_nt: TGTGCCAGCAGTTTTACTGAGAGTAGCTACGAGCAGTACTTC
d_call: TRBD1; j_call: TRBJ2-7; v_call: TRBV4-3; clone_size: -; cdr3_aa: CASSQTSPGTEGPYEQYF; cdr3_nt: TGCGCCAGCAGCCAAACAAGCCCCGGGACAGAAGGTCCCTACGAGCAGTACTTC
d_call: -; j_call: TRBJ2-1; v_call: TRBV11-2; clone_size: -; cdr3_aa: CASSLVTGYNEQFF; cdr3_nt: TGTGCCAGCAGCTTAGTGACTGGTTACAATGAGCAGTTCTTC
d_call: -; j_call: TRBJ2-7; v_call: TRBV6-1; clone_size: -; cdr3_aa: CASSEAGRPPFTYEQYF; cdr3_nt: TGTGCCAGCAGTGAAGCGGGAAGGCCCCCCTTCACCTACGAGCAGTACTTC
d_call: -; j_call: TRBJ2-5; v_call: TRBV7-8; clone_size: -; cdr3_aa: CASSLYGVRETQYF; cdr3_nt: TGTGCCAGCAGCCTCTATGGGGTGAGAGAGACCCAGTACTTC
d_call: -; j_call: TRBJ2-7; v_call: TRBV7-6; clone_size: -; cdr3_aa: CASSSSGLYEQYF; cdr3_nt: TGTGCCAGCAGCTCCAGCGGCCTCTACGAGCAGTACTTC
d_call: -; j_call: TRBJ2-2; v_call: TRBV29-1; clone_size: -; cdr3_aa: CSVVDANTGELFF; cdr3_nt: TGCAGCGTTGTAGACGCGAACACCGGGGAGCTGTTTTTT
d_call: TRBD1; j_call: TRBJ2-5; v_call: TRBV4-1; clone_size: -; cdr3_aa: CASSQADRGPRETQYF; cdr3_nt: TGCGCCAGCAGCCAAGCTGACAGGGGGCCGCGAGAGACCCAGTACTTC
d_call: -; j_call: TRBJ1-2; v_call: TRBV6-5; clone_size: -; cdr3_aa: CASSSWGQTLFYGYTF; cdr3_nt: TGTGCCAGCAGTTCCTGGGGGCAGACACTCTTCTATGGCTACACCTTC
d_call: TRBD1; j_call: TRBJ1-5; v_call: TRBV27; clone_size: -; cdr3_aa: CASSFLSPTGGRQPQHF; cdr3_nt: TGTGCCAGCAGTTTCCTAAGCCCTACAGGGGGCCGACAGCCCCAGCATTTT
d_call: TRBD1; j_call: TRBJ2-7; v_call: TRBV19; clone_size: -; cdr3_aa: CASSPRDSSSYEQYF; cdr3_nt: TGTGCCAGTAGCCCCCGGGACAGTTCCTCCTACGAGCAGTACTTC
d_call: TRBD1; j_call: TRBJ1-2; v_call: TRBV6-5; clone_size: -; cdr3_aa: CASSYSTGEVAYGYTF; cdr3_nt: TGTGCCAGCAGTTACTCGACAGGGGAAGTGGCCTATGGCTACACCTTC
d_call: -; j_call: TRBJ2-7; v_call: TRBV6-4; clone_size: -; cdr3_aa: CASSENRWVEQYF; cdr3_nt: TGTGCCAGCAGTGAAAACCGGTGGGTAGAGCAGTACTTC
d_call: TRBD2; j_call: TRBJ2-3; v_call: TRBV6-5; clone_size: -; cdr3_aa: CASTSATDTQYF; cdr3_nt: TGTGCCTCGACTAGCGCCACAGATACGCAGTATTTT
d_call: -; j_call: TRBJ1-6; v_call: TRBV2; clone_size: once; cdr3_aa: CASSGTDPGYNSPLHF; cdr3_nt: TGTGCCAGCAGTGGTACCGATCCCGGGTATAATTCACCCCTCCACTTT
d_call: -; j_call: TRBJ1-2; v_call: TRBV4-3; clone_size: -; cdr3_aa: CASSQDEREGYGYTF; cdr3_nt: TGCGCCAGCAGCCAAGATGAGCGGGAGGGGTATGGCTACACCTTC
d_call: -; j_call: TRBJ1-2; v_call: TRBV11-2; clone_size: -; cdr3_aa: CASSLVLGETGYTF; cdr3_nt: TGTGCCAGCAGCTTAGTTTTGGGGGAAACTGGCTACACCTTC
d_call: -; j_call: TRBJ2-7; v_call: TRBV27; clone_size: -; cdr3_aa: CASSQTSGTSYEQYF; cdr3_nt: TGTGCCAGCAGCCAAACGTCCGGGACATCTTACGAGCAGTACTTC
d_call: -; j_call: TRBJ1-2; v_call: TRBV13; clone_size: -; cdr3_aa: CASSLGNSPYGYTF; cdr3_nt: TGTGCCAGCAGCTTAGGCAACAGCCCCTATGGCTACACCTTC
d_call: -; j_call: TRBJ2-7; v_call: TRBV4-1; clone_size: -; cdr3_aa: CASSLLEQGYEQYF; cdr3_nt: TGCGCCAGCAGCCTACTCGAGCAGGGCTACGAGCAGTACTTC
d_call: -; j_call: TRBJ2-5; v_call: TRBV30; clone_size: -; cdr3_aa: CAWSARDTVYGETQYF; cdr3_nt: TGTGCCTGGAGTGCAAGGGACACCGTTTATGGGGAGACCCAGTACTTC
d_call: TRBD1; j_call: TRBJ1-2; v_call: TRBV29-1; clone_size: -; cdr3_aa: CSVGQGADYGYTF; cdr3_nt: TGCAGCGTCGGACAGGGGGCGGACTATGGCTACACCTTC
d_call: -; j_call: TRBJ2-7; v_call: TRBV11-2; clone_size: -; cdr3_aa: CASSLETGLSYEQYF; cdr3_nt: TGTGCCAGCAGCTTAGAGACGGGACTCTCCTACGAGCAGTACTTC
d_call: -; j_call: TRBJ2-3; v_call: TRBV30; clone_size: -; cdr3_aa: CAWSVLDTQCF; cdr3_nt: TGTGCCTGGAGTGTTTTAGATACGCAGTGTTTT
d_call: TRBD1; j_call: TRBJ2-7; v_call: TRBV7-9; clone_size: -; cdr3_aa: CASSPDRGTYEQYF; cdr3_nt: TGTGCCAGCAGCCCGGACAGGGGCACCTACGAGCAGTACTTC
d_call: TRBD2; j_call: TRBJ2-7; v_call: TRBV7-2; clone_size: -; cdr3_aa: CASSLEASGNYEQYF; cdr3_nt: TGTGCCAGCAGCTTAGAGGCTAGCGGGAACTACGAGCAGTACTTC
d_call: -; j_call: TRBJ1-4; v_call: TRBV6-5; clone_size: -; cdr3_aa: CASKQGSEKLFF; cdr3_nt: TGTGCCAGCAAGCAGGGTTCTGAAAAACTGTTTTTT
d_call: -; j_call: TRBJ1-1; v_call: TRBV7-6; clone_size: -; cdr3_aa: CASSQGGRAEAFF; cdr3_nt: TGTGCCAGCAGCCAGGGAGGGCGAGCTGAAGCTTTCTTT
d_call: -; j_call: TRBJ1-5; v_call: TRBV28; clone_size: -; cdr3_aa: CASRMDRSYQPQHF; cdr3_nt: TGTGCCAGCAGGATGGACAGATCATATCAGCCCCAGCATTTT
d_call: -; j_call: TRBJ2-5; v_call: TRBV6-6; clone_size: -; cdr3_aa: CASSYGGWQETQYF; cdr3_nt: TGTGCCAGCAGTTACGGCGGGTGGCAAGAGACCCAGTACTTC
d_call: TRBD2; j_call: TRBJ2-2; v_call: TRBV5-6; clone_size: -; cdr3_aa: CASSISQGGTGELFF; cdr3_nt: TGTGCCAGCAGCATATCGCAGGGAGGGACCGGGGAGCTGTTTTTT
d_call: -; j_call: TRBJ2-3; v_call: TRBV9; clone_size: -; cdr3_aa: CASSVVGSSTDTQYF; cdr3_nt: TGTGCCAGCAGCGTAGTCGGATCTAGCACAGATACGCAGTATTTT
d_call: -; j_call: TRBJ2-7; v_call: TRBV27; clone_size: once; cdr3_aa: CASSFSAQGYEQYF; cdr3_nt: TGTGCCAGCAGTTTTTCCGCACAGGGTTACGAGCAGTACTTC
d_call: -; j_call: TRBJ1-5; v_call: TRBV10-3; clone_size: -; cdr3_aa: CAISDNSHSNQPQHF; cdr3_nt: TGTGCCATCAGTGATAACAGTCATAGCAATCAGCCCCAGCATTTT
d_call: -; j_call: TRBJ2-7; v_call: TRBV6-1; clone_size: -; cdr3_aa: CASSQGIGYEQYF; cdr3_nt: TGTGCCAGCAGCCAGGGGATTGGGTACGAGCAGTACTTC